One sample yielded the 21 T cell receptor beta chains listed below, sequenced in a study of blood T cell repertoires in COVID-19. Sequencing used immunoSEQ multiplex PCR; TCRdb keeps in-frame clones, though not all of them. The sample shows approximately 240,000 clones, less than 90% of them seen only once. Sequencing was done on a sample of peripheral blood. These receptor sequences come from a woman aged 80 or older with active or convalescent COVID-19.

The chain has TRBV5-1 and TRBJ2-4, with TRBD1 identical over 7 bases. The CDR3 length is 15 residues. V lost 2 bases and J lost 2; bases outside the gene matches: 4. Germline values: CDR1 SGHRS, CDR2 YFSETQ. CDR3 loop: CASSLYRGTKNIQYF. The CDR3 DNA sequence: TGCGCCAGCAGCTTATACAGGGGCACCAAAAACATTCAGTACTTC.

CDR3 sequence reads: CASTHRGLPDTQYF. CDR3 nucleotides: TGTGCCAGCACCCATAGGGGTTTGCCAGATACGCAGTATTTT. The chain uses TRBV7-9 and TRBJ2-3; a weak D match, TRBD1 (5 bases). The germline V and J ends were trimmed by 7 bases and 4 bases, with 15 bases remaining between them. CDR3 length: 14 amino acids. Germline V gives CDR1 SEHNR, CDR2 FQNEAQ (reference sequence).

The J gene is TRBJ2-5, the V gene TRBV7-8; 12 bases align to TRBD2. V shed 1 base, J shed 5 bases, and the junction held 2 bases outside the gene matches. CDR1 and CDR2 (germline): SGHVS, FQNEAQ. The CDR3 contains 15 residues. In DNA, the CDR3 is TGTGCCAGCAGCTTAGGACTAGCGGGAGAGGAGACCCAGTACTTC. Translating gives CASSLGLAGEETQYF.

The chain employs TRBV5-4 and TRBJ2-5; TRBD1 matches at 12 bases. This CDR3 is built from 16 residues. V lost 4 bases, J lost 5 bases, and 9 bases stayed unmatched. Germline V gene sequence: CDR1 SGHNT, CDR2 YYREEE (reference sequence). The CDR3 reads CASSTGQGALRETQYF. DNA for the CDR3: TGTGCCAGCAGCACGGGACAGGGGGCTCTACGGGAGACCCAGTACTTC.

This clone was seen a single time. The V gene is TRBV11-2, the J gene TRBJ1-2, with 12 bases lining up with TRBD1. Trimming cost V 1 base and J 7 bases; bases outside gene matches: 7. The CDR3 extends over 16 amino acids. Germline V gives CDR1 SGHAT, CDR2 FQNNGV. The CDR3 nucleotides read TGTGCCAGCAGCTTAGGTTCGGGACAGGGGGCGCGTGGCTACACCTTC. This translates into CASSLGSGQGARGYTF.

The CDR3 region has the DNA TGTGCCAGCAGTGTAGCTAGAGGAACATTTAATGAGCAGTTCTTC. This sequence encodes CASSVARGTFNEQFF. The chain has TRBV2 and TRBJ2-1; D gene ambiguous. From germline, CDR1 is SNHLY and CDR2 FYNNEI. The CDR3 runs to 15 residues. Between the trimmed V and J ends, which lost 4 bases and 7 bases, there was a span of 17 bases.

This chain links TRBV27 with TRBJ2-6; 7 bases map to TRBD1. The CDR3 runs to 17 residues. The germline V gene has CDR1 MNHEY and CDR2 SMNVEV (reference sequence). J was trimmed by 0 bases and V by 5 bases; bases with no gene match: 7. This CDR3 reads CASSPWTGLSGANVLTF. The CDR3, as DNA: TGTGCCAGCAGTCCATGGACAGGCCTCTCTGGGGCCAACGTCCTGACTTTC.

The CDR3 coding sequence is TGTGCCAGTAGTGTCCCAGGGGGCTCGTACACTGAAGCTTTCTTT. Amino acids: CASSVPGGSYTEAFF. The chain recombines TRBV19 with TRBJ1-1, with 8 bases aligning to TRBD1. The CDR3 length is 15 residues. With V trimmed by 5 bases and J by 3 bases, 8 bases remained unmatched. Germline CDR1 and CDR2: LNHDA and SQIVND (reference sequence). The variable domain in full, completed from reference TRBV19 and TRBJ1-1, reads DGGITQSPKYLFRKEGQNVTLSCEQNLNHDAMYWYRQDPGQGLRLIYYSQIVNDFQKGDIAEGYSVSREKKESFPLTVTSAQKNPTAFYLCASSVPGGSYTEAFFGQGTRLTVV.

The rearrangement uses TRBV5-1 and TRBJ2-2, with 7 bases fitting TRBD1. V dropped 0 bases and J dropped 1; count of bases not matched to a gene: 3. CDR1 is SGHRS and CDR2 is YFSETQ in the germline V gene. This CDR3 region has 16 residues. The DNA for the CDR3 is TGCGCCAGCAGCTTGGGGGACAGTAAGAACACCGGGGAGCTGTTTTTT. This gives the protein CASSLGDSKNTGELFF. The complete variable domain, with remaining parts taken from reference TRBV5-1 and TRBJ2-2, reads KAGVTQTPRYLIKTRGQQVTLSCSPISGHRSVSWYQQTPGQGLQFLFEYFSETQRNKGNFPGRFSGRQFSNSRSEMNVSTLELGDSALYLCASSLGDSKNTGELFFGEGSRLTVL.

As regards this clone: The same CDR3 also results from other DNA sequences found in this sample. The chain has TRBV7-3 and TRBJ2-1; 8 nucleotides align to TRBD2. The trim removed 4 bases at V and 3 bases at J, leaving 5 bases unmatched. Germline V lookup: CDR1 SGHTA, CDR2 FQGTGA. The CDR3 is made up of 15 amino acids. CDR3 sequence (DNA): TGTGCCAGCAGCTCGAGCGGGGGCTTCTACAATGAGCAGTTCTTC. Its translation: CASSSSGGFYNEQFF.

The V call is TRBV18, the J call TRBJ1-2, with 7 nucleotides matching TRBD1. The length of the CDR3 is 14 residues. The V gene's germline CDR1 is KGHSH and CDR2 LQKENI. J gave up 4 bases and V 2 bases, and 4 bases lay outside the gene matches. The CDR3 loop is CASSPGTDIYGYTF. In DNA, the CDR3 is TGTGCCAGCTCACCAGGGACAGACATCTATGGCTACACCTTC.

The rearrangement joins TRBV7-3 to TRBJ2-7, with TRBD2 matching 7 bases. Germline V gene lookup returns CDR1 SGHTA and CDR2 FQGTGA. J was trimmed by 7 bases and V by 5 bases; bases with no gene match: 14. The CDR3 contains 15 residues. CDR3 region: CASSPGVAGFEEQYF. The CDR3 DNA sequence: TGTGCCAGCAGCCCCGGGGTAGCGGGTTTTGAGGAGCAGTACTTC.

The CDR3 sequence: CASMNPGYNSPLHF. The CDR3, as DNA: TGCGCCAGCATGAATCCAGGGTATAATTCACCCCTCCACTTT. This chain uses TRBV5-1 with TRBJ1-6; possible D gene TRBD1, 5 bases. V lost 6 bases to trimming and J lost 4 bases, with 11 bases between them. CDR1 SGHRS and CDR2 YFSETQ come from the germline V gene. The CDR3 totals 14 residues.

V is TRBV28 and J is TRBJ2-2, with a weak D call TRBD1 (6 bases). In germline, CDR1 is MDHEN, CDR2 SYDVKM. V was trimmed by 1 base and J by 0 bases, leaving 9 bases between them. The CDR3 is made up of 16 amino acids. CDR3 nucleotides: TGTGCCAGCAGTTTATACCGGACAGCGAACACCGGGGAGCTGTTTTTT. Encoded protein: CASSLYRTANTGELFF.

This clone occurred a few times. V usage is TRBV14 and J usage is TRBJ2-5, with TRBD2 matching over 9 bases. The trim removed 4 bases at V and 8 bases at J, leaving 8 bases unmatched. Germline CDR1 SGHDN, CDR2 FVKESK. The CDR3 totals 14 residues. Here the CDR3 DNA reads TGTGCCAGCAGCCCGGGGCTAGCGGGGTTCACCCAGTACTTC. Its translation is CASSPGLAGFTQYF.

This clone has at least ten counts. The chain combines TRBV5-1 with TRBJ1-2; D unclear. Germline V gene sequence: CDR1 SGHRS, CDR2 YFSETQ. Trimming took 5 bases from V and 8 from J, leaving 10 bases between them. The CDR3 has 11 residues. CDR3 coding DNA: TGCGCCAGCAGATACGAGGGAGGCTACACCTTC. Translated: CASRYEGGYTF.

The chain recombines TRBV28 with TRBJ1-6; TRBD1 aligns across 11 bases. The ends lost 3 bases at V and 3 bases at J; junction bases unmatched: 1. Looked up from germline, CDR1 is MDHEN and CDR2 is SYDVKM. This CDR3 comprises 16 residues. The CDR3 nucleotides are TGTGCCAGCAGTTTGGGGACAGGGGGCTATAATTCACCCCTCCACTTT. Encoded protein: CASSLGTGGYNSPLHF.

CDR3 sequence (DNA): TGTGCCAGCAGTATTCAGGGATTTGGCTATGGCTACACCTTC. Protein: CASSIQGFGYGYTF. V is TRBV28 and J is TRBJ1-2, with D tentatively TRBD1 (5 bases). The ends were cut back, 5 bases at V and 4 bases at J, with 14 bases in the middle. The germline gives CDR1 MDHEN, CDR2 SYDVKM. The CDR3 runs 14 residues.

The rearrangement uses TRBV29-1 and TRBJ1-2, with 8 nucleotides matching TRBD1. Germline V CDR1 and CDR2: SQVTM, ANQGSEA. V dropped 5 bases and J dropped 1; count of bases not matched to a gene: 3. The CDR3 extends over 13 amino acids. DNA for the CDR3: TGCAGCGTTAAGGACAGGGTTAACTATGGCTACACCTTC. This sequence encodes CSVKDRVNYGYTF.

The CDR3 DNA is TGTGCCAGCATTGACAGGGGGCGGGGTGAAGCTTTCTTT. Protein: CASIDRGRGEAFF. The chain joins TRBV2 to TRBJ1-1; 10 positions agree with TRBD1. Looked up from germline, CDR1 is SNHLY and CDR2 is FYNNEI. V was clipped by 7 bases and J by 7 bases; unmatched bases: 6. The CDR3 is made up of 13 amino acids.

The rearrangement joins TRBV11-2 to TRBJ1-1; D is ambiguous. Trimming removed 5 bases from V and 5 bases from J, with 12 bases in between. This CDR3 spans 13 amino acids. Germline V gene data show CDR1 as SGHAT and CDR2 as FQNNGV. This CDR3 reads CASSLVSRTEAFF. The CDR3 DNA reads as TGTGCCAGCAGCCTTGTGAGTCGGACTGAAGCTTTCTTT. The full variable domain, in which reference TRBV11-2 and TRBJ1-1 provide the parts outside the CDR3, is EAGVAQSPRYKIIEKRQSVAFWCNPISGHATLYWYQQILGQGPKLLIQFQNNGVVDDSQLPKDRFSAERLKGVDSTLKIQPAKLEDSAVYLCASSLVSRTEAFFGQGTRLTVV.